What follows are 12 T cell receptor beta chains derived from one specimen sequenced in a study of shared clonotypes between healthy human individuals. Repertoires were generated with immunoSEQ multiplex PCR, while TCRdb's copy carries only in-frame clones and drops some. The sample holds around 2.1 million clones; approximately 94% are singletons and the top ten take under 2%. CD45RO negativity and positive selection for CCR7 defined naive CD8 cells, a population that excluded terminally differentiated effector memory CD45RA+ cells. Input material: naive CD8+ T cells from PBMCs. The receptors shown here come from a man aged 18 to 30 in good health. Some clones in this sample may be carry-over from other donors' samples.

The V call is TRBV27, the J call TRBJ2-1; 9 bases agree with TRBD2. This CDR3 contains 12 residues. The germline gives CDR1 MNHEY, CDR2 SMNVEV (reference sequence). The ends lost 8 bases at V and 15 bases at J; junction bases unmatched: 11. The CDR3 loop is CASGPSGRNGFF. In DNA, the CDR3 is TGTGCCAGCGGCCCGAGCGGGAGGAATGGGTTCTTC.

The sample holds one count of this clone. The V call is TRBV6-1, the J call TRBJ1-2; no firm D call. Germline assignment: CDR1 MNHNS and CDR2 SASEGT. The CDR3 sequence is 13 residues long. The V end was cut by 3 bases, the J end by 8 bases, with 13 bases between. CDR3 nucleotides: TGTGCCAGCAGTGATTCTAAGGTTGGCGGCTACACCTTC. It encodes CASSDSKVGGYTF.

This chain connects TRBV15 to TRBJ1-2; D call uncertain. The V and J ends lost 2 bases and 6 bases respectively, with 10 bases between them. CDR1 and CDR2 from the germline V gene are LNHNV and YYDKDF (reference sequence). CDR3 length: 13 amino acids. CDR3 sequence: CATSRPGQDGYTF. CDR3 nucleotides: TGTGCCACCAGCAGACCTGGTCAAGATGGCTACACCTTC.

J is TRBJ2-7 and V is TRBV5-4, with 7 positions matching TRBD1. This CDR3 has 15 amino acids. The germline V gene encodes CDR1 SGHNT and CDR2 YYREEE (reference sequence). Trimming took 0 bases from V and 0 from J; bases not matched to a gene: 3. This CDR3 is CASSLGRDSSYEQYF. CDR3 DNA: TGTGCCAGCAGCTTGGGACGGGACAGCTCCTACGAGCAGTACTTC.

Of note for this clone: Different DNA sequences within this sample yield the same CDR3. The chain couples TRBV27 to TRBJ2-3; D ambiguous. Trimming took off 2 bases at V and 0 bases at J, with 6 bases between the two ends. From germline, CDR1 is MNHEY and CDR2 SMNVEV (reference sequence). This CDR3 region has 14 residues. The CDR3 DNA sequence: TGTGCCAGCAGTTTAAGAGGTAGCACAGATACGCAGTATTTT. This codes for CASSLRGSTDTQYF.

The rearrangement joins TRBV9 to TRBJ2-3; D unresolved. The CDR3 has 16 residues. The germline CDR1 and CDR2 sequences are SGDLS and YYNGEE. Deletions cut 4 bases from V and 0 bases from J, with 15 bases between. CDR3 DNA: TGTGCCAGCAGCCCGGCCCCTAACCCTAGCACAGATACGCAGTATTTT. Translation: CASSPAPNPSTDTQYF.

CDR3 sequence: CASSPRAGGNTGELFF. The CDR3 nucleotides read TGCGCCAGCAGCCCTAGAGCAGGGGGCAACACCGGGGAGCTGTTTTTT. The chain employs TRBV4-3 and TRBJ2-2; TRBD1 aligns across 8 bases. The ends lost 4 bases at V and 2 bases at J; junction bases unmatched: 6. This CDR3 has 16 amino acids. Germline CDR1 and CDR2: LGHNA and YSLEER.

The CDR3 DNA reads as TGTGCCAGCAGAGGCTCCGGAGAGCAGTTCTTC. Amino acid sequence: CASRGSGEQFF. The chain employs TRBV9 and TRBJ2-1; D uncertain. V was pared by 5 bases and J by 10 bases, with 10 bases between. This CDR3 has 11 residues. The germline CDR1 and CDR2 sequences are SGDLS and YYNGEE.

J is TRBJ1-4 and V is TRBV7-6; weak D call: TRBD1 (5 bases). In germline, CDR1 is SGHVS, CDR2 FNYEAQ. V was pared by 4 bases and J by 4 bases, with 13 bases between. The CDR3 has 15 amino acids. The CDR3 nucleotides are TGTGCCAGCAGCTCGAGACAGCCCGGTAATGAAAAACTGTTTTTT. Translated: CASSSRQPGNEKLFF. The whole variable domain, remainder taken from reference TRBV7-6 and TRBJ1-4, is GAGVSQSPRYKVTKRGQDVALRCDPISGHVSLYWYRQALGQGPEFLTYFNYEAQQDKSGLPNDRFSAERPEGSISTLTIQRTEQRDSAMYRCASSSRQPGNEKLFFGSGTQLSVL.

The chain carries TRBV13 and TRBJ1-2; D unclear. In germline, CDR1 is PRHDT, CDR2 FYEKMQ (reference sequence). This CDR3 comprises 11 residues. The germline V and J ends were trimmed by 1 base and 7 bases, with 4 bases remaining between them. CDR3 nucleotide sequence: TGTGCCAGCAGCTTAGAGGGTGGCTACACCTTC. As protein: CASSLEGGYTF.

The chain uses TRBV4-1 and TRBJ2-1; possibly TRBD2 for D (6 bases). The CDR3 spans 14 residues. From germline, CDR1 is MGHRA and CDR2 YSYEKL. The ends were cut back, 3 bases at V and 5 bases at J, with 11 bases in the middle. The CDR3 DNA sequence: TGCGCCAGCAGCCAGAGGGACTTAAACAATGAGCAGTTCTTC. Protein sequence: CASSQRDLNNEQFF.

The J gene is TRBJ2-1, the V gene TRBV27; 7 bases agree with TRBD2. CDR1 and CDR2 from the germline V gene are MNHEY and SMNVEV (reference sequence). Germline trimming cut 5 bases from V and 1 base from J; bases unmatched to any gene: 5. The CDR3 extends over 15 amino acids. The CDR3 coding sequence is TGTGCCAGCAGTCGGGCGGGAGTATCCTACAATGAGCAGTTCTTC. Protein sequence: CASSRAGVSYNEQFF.